What follows describes a single T cell receptor (beta chain). Its target is not known. Both 60 Vbeta primers and 13 Jbeta primers went into the PCR. Clones were read by immunoSEQ multiplex PCR, and TCRdb kept only the in-frame ones, dropping some. This table holds some 180,000 clones, around 80% found once. From germline, CDR1 is SGHTA and CDR2 FQGNSA. The ends lost 3 bases at V and 4 bases at J; junction bases unmatched: 7. The CDR3 is 17 amino acids. This sample is drawn from a study of cytomegalovirus exposure and HLA in healthy donors. Study-wide results and limits: Three chains tied to CMV proved CMV antigen-specific in vitro.

This receptor was obtained from a man aged 35-49 years in good health and CMV-seronegative. The V gene is TRBV7-2, the J gene TRBJ2-2, with 11 positions matching TRBD2. Sequencing used PBMCs. The CDR3 DNA sequence: TGTGCCAGCAGCTTCCACAAGACTAGCGGGGCCACCGGGGAGCTGTTTTTT. Its translation: CASSFHKTSGATGELFF.